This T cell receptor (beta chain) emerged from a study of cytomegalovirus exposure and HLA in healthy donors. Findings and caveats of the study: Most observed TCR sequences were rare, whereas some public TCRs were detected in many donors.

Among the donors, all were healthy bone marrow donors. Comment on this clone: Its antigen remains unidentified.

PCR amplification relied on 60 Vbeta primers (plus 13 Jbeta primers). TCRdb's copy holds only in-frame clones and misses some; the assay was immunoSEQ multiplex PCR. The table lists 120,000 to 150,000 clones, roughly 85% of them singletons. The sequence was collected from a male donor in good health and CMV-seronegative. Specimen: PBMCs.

The CDR3 loop is CASSQGASGRYEQYF. CDR3 in DNA: TGCGCCAGCAGCCAAGGGGCTAGCGGGAGGTACGAGCAGTACTTC. This chain connects TRBV4-3 to TRBJ2-7; 11 nucleotides agree with TRBD2. Germline CDR1 is LGHNA and CDR2 is YSLEER. The length of the CDR3 is 15 residues. V was clipped by 1 base and J by 4 bases; unmatched bases: 3.